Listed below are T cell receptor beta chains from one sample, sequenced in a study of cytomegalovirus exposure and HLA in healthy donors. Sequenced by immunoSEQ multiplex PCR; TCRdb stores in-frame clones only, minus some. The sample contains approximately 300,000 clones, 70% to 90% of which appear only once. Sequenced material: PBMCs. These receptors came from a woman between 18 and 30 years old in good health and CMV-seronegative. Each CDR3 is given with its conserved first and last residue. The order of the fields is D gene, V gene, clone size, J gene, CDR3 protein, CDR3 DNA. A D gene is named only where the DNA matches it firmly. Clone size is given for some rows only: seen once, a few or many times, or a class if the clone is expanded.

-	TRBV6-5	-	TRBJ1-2	CASSYDRIYGYTF	TGTGCCAGCAGTTACGACAGAATTTATGGCTACACCTTC
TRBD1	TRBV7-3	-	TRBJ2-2	CASSLRTGPFLSGELFF	TGTGCCAGCAGCTTAAGGACAGGTCCTTTTTTGTCCGGGGAGCTGTTTTTT
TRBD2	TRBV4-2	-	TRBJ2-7	CASSSLRPSGRGYEQYF	TGTGCCAGCAGCTCACTCAGGCCGAGCGGGAGGGGGTACGAGCAGTACTTC
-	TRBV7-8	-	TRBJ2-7	CASSGRDYEQYF	TGTGCCAGCAGCGGCCGGGACTACGAGCAGTACTTC
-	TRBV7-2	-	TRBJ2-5	CASSLARYQETQYF	TGTGCCAGCAGCTTAGCGAGGTACCAAGAGACCCAGTACTTC
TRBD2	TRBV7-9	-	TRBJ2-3	CASSLGLAGVGDTQYF	TGTGCCAGCAGCTTAGGGCTAGCGGGAGTGGGGGATACGCAGTATTTT
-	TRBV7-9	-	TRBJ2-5	CASSKLQVEKVETQYF	TGTGCCAGCAGCAAACTACAGGTGGAGAAGGTAGAGACCCAGTACTTC
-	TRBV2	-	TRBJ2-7	CASNRLAYEQYF	TGTGCCAGCAATAGACTGGCCTACGAGCAGTACTTC
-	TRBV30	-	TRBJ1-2	CAWSLGDGYTF	TGTGCCTGGAGTTTAGGGGATGGCTACACCTTC
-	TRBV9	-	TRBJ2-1	CASSSSGIHNEQFF	TGTGCCAGCAGCTCGTCCGGGATACACAATGAGCAGTTCTTC
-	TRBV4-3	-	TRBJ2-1	CASSQPWSNEQFF	TGCGCCAGCAGCCAACCTTGGAGCAATGAGCAGTTCTTC
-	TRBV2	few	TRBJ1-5	CASSDRENNQPQHF	TGTGCCAGCAGTGACAGGGAAAACAATCAGCCCCAGCATTTT
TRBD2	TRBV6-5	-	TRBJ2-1	CASRLSGSLNEQFF	TGTGCCAGCAGGTTGAGCGGGAGTTTGAATGAGCAGTTCTTC
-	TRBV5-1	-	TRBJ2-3	CASSFSQGGTDTQYF	TGCGCCAGCAGCTTTAGTCAGGGTGGCACAGATACGCAGTATTTT
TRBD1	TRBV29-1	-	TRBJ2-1	CSVERDRNNEQFF	TGCAGCGTTGAGAGGGACAGGAACAATGAGCAGTTCTTC